This T cell receptor beta chain derives from a study of blood T cell repertoires in COVID-19. Overall study context: T cells, B-cell-depleted T cells, or PBMCs provided the cDNA or gDNA that served as material.

In the original analysis: Reference gene primer amplification gave estimated nucleated cell counts. Profiled with immunoSEQ multiplex PCR; TCRdb holds only in-frame clones, not every one. V, J and clone size are taken as reported in that table, and D and trimming were inferred from the DNA itself. This sample has roughly 300,000 clones, with more than 80% found just once. Assignments of participants to cohorts depended upon their own reported clinical history. The CDR3 length is 15 residues. The germline V gene encodes CDR1 LGHNA and CDR2 YSLEER. V shed 0 bases and J 8 bases; nucleotides not matched to a gene: 7.

The rearrangement uses TRBV4-3 and TRBJ1-2; 9 bases fit TRBD1. The TCR was taken from a woman aged 25 to 39 who had recovered from COVID-19. Sequenced input: PBMCs or T cells enriched from blood (not recorded which). CDR3 residues: CASSQELGTGSGYTF. DNA of the CDR3: TGCGCCAGCAGCCAAGAATTAGGGACAGGGAGCGGCTACACCTTC.